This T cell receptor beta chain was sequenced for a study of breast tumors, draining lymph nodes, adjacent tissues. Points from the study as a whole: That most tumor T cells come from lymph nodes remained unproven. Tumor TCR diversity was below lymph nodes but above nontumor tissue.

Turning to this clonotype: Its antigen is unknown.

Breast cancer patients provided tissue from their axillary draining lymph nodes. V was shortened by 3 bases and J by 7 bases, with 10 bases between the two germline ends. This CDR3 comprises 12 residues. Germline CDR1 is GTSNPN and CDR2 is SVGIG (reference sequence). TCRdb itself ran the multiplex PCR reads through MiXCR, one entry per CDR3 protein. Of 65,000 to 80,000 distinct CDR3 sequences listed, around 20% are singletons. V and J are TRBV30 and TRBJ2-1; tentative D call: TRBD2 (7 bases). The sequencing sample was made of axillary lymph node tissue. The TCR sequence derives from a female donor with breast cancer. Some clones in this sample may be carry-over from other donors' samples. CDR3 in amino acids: CAWRGGTNEQFF. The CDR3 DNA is TGTGCCTGGAGGGGGGGGACAAATGAGCAGTTCTTC.